The clone carrying this TCR beta chain has at least ten counts. The antigen is not known. The entry originates in a study of OX40 agonist ivuxolimab in advanced cancers. The study's findings and limits: CD8+ T cells showed, on average, more clonal expansion than CD4+ cells.

TCRdb keeps only in-frame clones here, not all; method: immunoSEQ multiplex PCR. Counted here are about 70,000 clones, around 88% occurring once; the ten biggest clones make up approximately 6.9%. This CDR3 is built from 14 residues. Germline V gene sequence: CDR1 SGHNT, CDR2 YYREEE (reference sequence). V lost 2 bases and J 3 bases, leaving 8 bases between the germline ends. The chain uses TRBV5-4 and TRBJ1-4; D call uncertain. The clonotype comes from an adult with an advanced solid tumor such as melanoma, head and neck, liver or kidney cancer. Specimen: CD4+ or CD8+ T cells sorted from blood, collected in a trial of the OX40 agonist ivuxolimab. The CDR3 bases are TGTGCCAGCAGCTTAGAGGGCCCTAATGAAAAACTGTTTTTT. The encoded protein is CASSLEGPNEKLFF.